A selection of T cell receptor beta chains follows, all from one sample in a study of cytomegalovirus exposure and HLA in healthy donors. Assay: immunoSEQ multiplex PCR; the TCRdb copy retains only in-frame clones and omits some. The data contain about 200,000 clones, approximately 11% of them singletons. Source material: PBMCs. All receptors derive from a man aged 45-60 years in good health and CMV-seropositive. Each CDR3 is given with its conserved first and last residue. D genes are given only for firm matches. Clone sizes are given selectively: once, few, many, or a class where the clone is expanded.

cdr3_aa: CASSVDLGETQYF
cdr3_nt: TGTGCCAGCAGTGTGGATCTCGGGGAGACCCAGTACTTC
cdr3_length: 13
j_call: TRBJ2-5
d_call: NA
clone_size: few
v_call: TRBV2

cdr3_aa: CASSPSGGVLTQYF
cdr3_nt: TGTGCCAGCAGCCCTAGCGGGGGGGTGCTGACCCAGTACTTC
cdr3_length: 14
j_call: TRBJ2-5
d_call: TRBD2
clone_size: NA
v_call: TRBV7-2

cdr3_aa: CASSPNYQGTGQPQHF
cdr3_nt: TGTGCCAGCTCACCAAATTACCAGGGGACGGGTCAGCCCCAGCATTTT
cdr3_length: 16
j_call: TRBJ1-5
d_call: NA
clone_size: few
v_call: TRBV18

cdr3_aa: CASFRTGNTEAFF
cdr3_nt: TGTGCCAGCTTCCGGACAGGGAACACTGAAGCTTTCTTT
cdr3_length: 13
j_call: TRBJ1-1
d_call: TRBD1
clone_size: few
v_call: TRBV18

cdr3_aa: CASSQDRGGPYEQYF
cdr3_nt: TGCGCCAGCAGCCAAGATCGAGGAGGACCCTACGAGCAGTACTTC
cdr3_length: 15
j_call: TRBJ2-7
d_call: NA
clone_size: few
v_call: TRBV4-3

cdr3_aa: CASSPQGVPNYGYTF
cdr3_nt: TGTGCCAGCAGCCCTCAGGGGGTTCCCAACTATGGCTACACCTTC
cdr3_length: 15
j_call: TRBJ1-2
d_call: TRBD1
clone_size: NA
v_call: TRBV7-8

cdr3_aa: CASSGTLNQPQHF
cdr3_nt: TGTGCCAGCAGCGGGACATTGAATCAGCCCCAGCATTTT
cdr3_length: 13
j_call: TRBJ1-5
d_call: NA
clone_size: few
v_call: TRBV7-9

cdr3_aa: CASTRTGVAGELFF
cdr3_nt: TGTGCCAGCACCAGGACAGGGGTGGCCGGGGAGCTGTTTTTT
cdr3_length: 14
j_call: TRBJ2-2
d_call: TRBD1
clone_size: NA
v_call: TRBV6-5

cdr3_aa: CASSLAGPGSSYNEQFF
cdr3_nt: TGTGCCAGCAGCTTAGCCGGCCCGGGTTCCTCCTACAATGAGCAGTTCTTC
cdr3_length: 17
j_call: TRBJ2-1
d_call: NA
clone_size: few
v_call: TRBV7-2

cdr3_aa: CASRTGVYTEAFF
cdr3_nt: TGTGCCAGCAGGACAGGGGTGTACACTGAAGCTTTCTTT
cdr3_length: 13
j_call: TRBJ1-1
d_call: TRBD1
clone_size: few
v_call: TRBV6-5

cdr3_aa: CASSPRTGKDTGELFF
cdr3_nt: TGTGCCAGCAGCCCGAGGACAGGGAAGGACACCGGGGAGCTGTTTTTT
cdr3_length: 16
j_call: TRBJ2-2
d_call: TRBD1
clone_size: NA
v_call: TRBV7-9

cdr3_aa: CASSYRGGQETQYF
cdr3_nt: TGTGCCAGCAGTTATCGGGGGGGTCAAGAGACCCAGTACTTC
cdr3_length: 14
j_call: TRBJ2-5
d_call: TRBD2
clone_size: few
v_call: TRBV27

cdr3_aa: CASRAGDTGELFF
cdr3_nt: TGCGCCAGCAGAGCTGGAGACACCGGGGAGCTGTTTTTT
cdr3_length: 13
j_call: TRBJ2-2
d_call: NA
clone_size: few
v_call: TRBV5-1

cdr3_aa: CASSGQGGSNQPQHF
cdr3_nt: TGTGCCAGCAGTGGTCAGGGTGGGAGCAATCAGCCCCAGCATTTT
cdr3_length: 15
j_call: TRBJ1-5
d_call: NA
clone_size: few
v_call: TRBV25-1

cdr3_aa: CASSKRVWTDTQYF
cdr3_nt: TGTGCCAGCAGCAAGCGCGTTTGGACAGATACGCAGTATTTT
cdr3_length: 14
j_call: TRBJ2-3
d_call: NA
clone_size: NA
v_call: TRBV11-2

cdr3_aa: CASSQDIVNYGYTF
cdr3_nt: TGCGCCAGCAGCCAAGACATTGTTAACTATGGCTACACCTTC
cdr3_length: 14
j_call: TRBJ1-2
d_call: NA
clone_size: NA
v_call: TRBV4-3

cdr3_aa: CASSATGIPNTEAFF
cdr3_nt: TGTGCCAGCAGCGCAACAGGGATCCCGAACACTGAAGCTTTCTTT
cdr3_length: 15
j_call: TRBJ1-1
d_call: NA
clone_size: NA
v_call: TRBV9

cdr3_aa: CASSQSRGETQYF
cdr3_nt: TGTGCCAGCAGCCAGTCACGGGGGGAGACCCAGTACTTC
cdr3_length: 13
j_call: TRBJ2-5
d_call: NA
clone_size: NA
v_call: TRBV14

cdr3_aa: CASSPRQGATDTQYF
cdr3_nt: TGTGCCAGCAGCCCCCGACAGGGGGCGACAGATACGCAGTATTTT
cdr3_length: 15
j_call: TRBJ2-3
d_call: TRBD1
clone_size: few
v_call: TRBV5-6

cdr3_aa: CAWNRQGFTEAFF
cdr3_nt: TGTGCCTGGAACCGTCAGGGTTTCACTGAAGCTTTCTTT
cdr3_length: 13
j_call: TRBJ1-1
d_call: NA
clone_size: few
v_call: TRBV30

cdr3_aa: CASSRVSGGGTDTQYF
cdr3_nt: TGTGCCAGCTCACGAGTGAGCGGGGGGGGCACAGATACGCAGTATTTT
cdr3_length: 16
j_call: TRBJ2-3
d_call: TRBD2
clone_size: few
v_call: TRBV18

cdr3_aa: CASSQASGTGQVLEETQYF
cdr3_nt: TGCGCCAGCAGCCAAGCCTCCGGGACAGGACAAGTTCTTGAAGAGACCCAGTACTTC
cdr3_length: 19
j_call: TRBJ2-5
d_call: TRBD1
clone_size: NA
v_call: TRBV4-1

cdr3_aa: CASSYSPSGPQHF
cdr3_nt: TGTGCCAGCAGTTACAGCCCTTCGGGACCCCAGCATTTT
cdr3_length: 13
j_call: TRBJ1-5
d_call: NA
clone_size: once
v_call: TRBV6-6

cdr3_aa: CASSYSSGGGNTQYF
cdr3_nt: TGTGCCAGCAGTTACTCTTCTGGGGGGGGAAATACGCAGTATTTT
cdr3_length: 15
j_call: TRBJ2-3
d_call: TRBD2
clone_size: few
v_call: TRBV6-5

cdr3_aa: CASSVGQGTREQYF
cdr3_nt: TGTGCCAGCAGCGTAGGACAGGGCACTCGGGAGCAGTACTTC
cdr3_length: 14
j_call: TRBJ2-7
d_call: TRBD1
clone_size: few
v_call: TRBV9

cdr3_aa: CALRGAVDTGELFF
cdr3_nt: TGTGCCCTTAGGGGCGCGGTGGACACCGGGGAGCTGTTTTTT
cdr3_length: 14
j_call: TRBJ2-2
d_call: NA
clone_size: few
v_call: TRBV7-9

cdr3_aa: CASSPTRETQYF
cdr3_nt: TGTGCCAGCAGCCCCACCCGGGAGACCCAGTACTTC
cdr3_length: 12
j_call: TRBJ2-5
d_call: NA
clone_size: NA
v_call: TRBV7-9

cdr3_aa: CASSPDIYGYTF
cdr3_nt: TGTGCCAGCAGCCCGGACATCTATGGCTACACCTTC
cdr3_length: 12
j_call: TRBJ1-2
d_call: NA
clone_size: NA
v_call: TRBV7-8

cdr3_aa: CASSLVGTASGNTIYF
cdr3_nt: TGTGCCAGCAGCTTAGTGGGGACAGCCTCTGGAAACACCATATATTTT
cdr3_length: 16
j_call: TRBJ1-3
d_call: TRBD1
clone_size: NA
v_call: TRBV7-2

cdr3_aa: CASSGLAAGELFF
cdr3_nt: TGTGCCAGCAGTGGACTTGCGGCCGGGGAGCTGTTTTTT
cdr3_length: 13
j_call: TRBJ2-2
d_call: NA
clone_size: NA
v_call: TRBV6-4

cdr3_aa: CASSLDRGDTDTQYF
cdr3_nt: TGCGCCAGCAGCTTGGACAGGGGGGACACAGATACGCAGTATTTT
cdr3_length: 15
j_call: TRBJ2-3
d_call: TRBD1
clone_size: few
v_call: TRBV5-1

cdr3_aa: CASRSSGGRGYTF
cdr3_nt: TGTGCCAGCAGGTCCTCAGGGGGTAGGGGCTACACCTTC
cdr3_length: 13
j_call: TRBJ1-2
d_call: TRBD1
clone_size: few
v_call: TRBV28

cdr3_aa: CAIRDLTGSNTEAFF
cdr3_nt: TGTGCCATCAGGGACCTTACAGGCTCGAACACTGAAGCTTTCTTT
cdr3_length: 15
j_call: TRBJ1-1
d_call: NA
clone_size: few
v_call: TRBV10-3

cdr3_aa: CASSEGLAAPTDTQYF
cdr3_nt: TGTGCCAGCAGCGAGGGACTAGCGGCCCCCACAGATACGCAGTATTTT
cdr3_length: 16
j_call: TRBJ2-3
d_call: TRBD2
clone_size: few
v_call: TRBV7-2

cdr3_aa: CASSSRVTEAFF
cdr3_nt: TGTGCCAGCAGCTCACGGGTCACTGAAGCTTTCTTT
cdr3_length: 12
j_call: TRBJ1-1
d_call: NA
clone_size: few
v_call: TRBV7-2

cdr3_aa: CASCGPGGPNEKLFF
cdr3_nt: TGTGCCAGCTGCGGGCCAGGGGGTCCTAATGAAAAACTGTTTTTT
cdr3_length: 15
j_call: TRBJ1-4
d_call: TRBD1
clone_size: few
v_call: TRBV25-1

cdr3_aa: CASDAGTSGVQDTQYF
cdr3_nt: TGTGCCAGCGACGCCGGGACTAGCGGGGTTCAGGATACGCAGTATTTT
cdr3_length: 16
j_call: TRBJ2-3
d_call: TRBD2
clone_size: few
v_call: TRBV5-6

cdr3_aa: CAIDGRKPYSNQPQHF
cdr3_nt: TGTGCCATCGATGGGAGGAAACCATATAGCAATCAGCCCCAGCATTTT
cdr3_length: 16
j_call: TRBJ1-5
d_call: NA
clone_size: few
v_call: TRBV10-3

cdr3_aa: CASSLRRQGANTIYF
cdr3_nt: TGTGCCAGCAGCTTGCGGAGACAGGGGGCGAACACCATATATTTT
cdr3_length: 15
j_call: TRBJ1-3
d_call: TRBD1
clone_size: NA
v_call: TRBV5-4

cdr3_aa: CASGAPGYTF
cdr3_nt: TGTGCCTCAGGGGCGCCTGGCTACACCTTC
cdr3_length: 10
j_call: TRBJ1-2
d_call: NA
clone_size: NA
v_call: TRBV30

cdr3_aa: CASSSGLAGYEQFF
cdr3_nt: TGTGCCAGCAGCTCGGGACTAGCAGGTTATGAGCAGTTCTTC
cdr3_length: 14
j_call: TRBJ2-1
d_call: TRBD2
clone_size: NA
v_call: TRBV7-3

cdr3_aa: CASSVWDRGTSGNTIYF
cdr3_nt: TGTGCCAGCAGCGTATGGGACAGGGGCACCTCTGGAAACACCATATATTTT
cdr3_length: 17
j_call: TRBJ1-3
d_call: TRBD1
clone_size: few
v_call: TRBV9

cdr3_aa: CASSFTPGGTTEAFF
cdr3_nt: TGTGCCAGCAGCTTTACACCGGGGGGAACCACTGAAGCTTTCTTT
cdr3_length: 15
j_call: TRBJ1-1
d_call: NA
clone_size: NA
v_call: TRBV7-9

cdr3_aa: CASSGPDNEQFF
cdr3_nt: TGTGCCAGCAGCGGCCCAGACAATGAGCAGTTCTTC
cdr3_length: 12
j_call: TRBJ2-1
d_call: NA
clone_size: NA
v_call: TRBV9

cdr3_aa: CASSVTGDSPLHF
cdr3_nt: TGTGCCAGCAGCGTGACAGGGGATTCACCCCTCCACTTT
cdr3_length: 13
j_call: TRBJ1-6
d_call: TRBD1
clone_size: NA
v_call: TRBV9

cdr3_aa: CASSVSLTAEAFF
cdr3_nt: TGTGCCAGCAGCGTAAGCTTGACAGCTGAAGCTTTCTTT
cdr3_length: 13
j_call: TRBJ1-1
d_call: NA
clone_size: NA
v_call: TRBV9

cdr3_aa: CASSFRLAGIEQFF
cdr3_nt: TGTGCCAGCAGTTTTCGACTAGCGGGAATTGAGCAGTTCTTC
cdr3_length: 14
j_call: TRBJ2-1
d_call: TRBD2
clone_size: few
v_call: TRBV28

cdr3_aa: CASSRSGGAYEQYF
cdr3_nt: TGTGCCAGCTCACGTAGCGGGGGGGCCTACGAGCAGTACTTC
cdr3_length: 14
j_call: TRBJ2-7
d_call: TRBD2
clone_size: NA
v_call: TRBV18

cdr3_aa: CASSPRDSNPDEQYF
cdr3_nt: TGTGCCAGCAGCCCTCGGGACTCAAACCCTGACGAGCAGTACTTC
cdr3_length: 15
j_call: TRBJ2-7
d_call: NA
clone_size: NA
v_call: TRBV5-5

cdr3_aa: CASSLVGLAGNNEQFF
cdr3_nt: TGTGCCAGCAGCTTAGTAGGACTAGCGGGGAACAATGAGCAGTTCTTC
cdr3_length: 16
j_call: TRBJ2-1
d_call: TRBD2
clone_size: NA
v_call: TRBV11-3

cdr3_aa: CASSDRQGANSPLHF
cdr3_nt: TGTGCCAGCAGCGACCGACAGGGGGCAAATTCACCCCTCCACTTT
cdr3_length: 15
j_call: TRBJ1-6
d_call: TRBD1
clone_size: few
v_call: TRBV11-2

cdr3_aa: CASSLEGGTDTQYF
cdr3_nt: TGTGCCAGCAGCTTAGAGGGAGGGACAGATACGCAGTATTTT
cdr3_length: 14
j_call: TRBJ2-3
d_call: TRBD2
clone_size: NA
v_call: TRBV7-9